Reported below is one T cell receptor (beta chain). This entry belongs to a study of cytomegalovirus exposure and HLA in healthy donors. TCRdb's copy holds only in-frame clones and misses some; the assay was immunoSEQ multiplex PCR. The table shows over 200,000 clones, with around 91% occurring only once. The CDR3 covers 15 residues. The V gene end was trimmed by 0 bases and the J gene end by 4 bases; junction bases not matched to a gene: 2. CDR1 and CDR2 (germline): MNHNS, SASEGT. Sequenced input: PBMCs. This sequence originates from a woman between 18 and 30 years old in good health and CMV-seronegative. V and J are TRBV6-1 and TRBJ2-2; TRBD1 matches 7 bases. CDR3 region: CASSEAGGSTGELFF. Here the CDR3 DNA reads TGTGCCAGCAGTGAAGCAGGGGGCAGCACCGGGGAGCTGTTTTTT.